Listed below are T cell receptor beta chains from one sample, sequenced in a study of cytomegalovirus exposure and HLA in healthy donors. The repertoire was sequenced with immunoSEQ multiplex PCR; TCRdb's copy has only in-frame clones and lacks some. The top ten hold around 4.7% of the sample, which has 60,000 to 85,000 clones, roughly 70% seen once. Sequencing was carried out using PBMCs. The receptors derive from a man aged 60 to 75 in good health and CMV-seropositive. CDR3s include the opening cysteine and the closing phenylalanine or tryptophan. The order of the fields is clone size, V gene, J gene, D gene, CDR3 protein, CDR3 DNA. The D gene is left open where the match is weak. Only part of the rows carry a size: once, few, many, or a class if the clone is expanded.

once	TRBV6-5	TRBJ2-5	NA	CASSSRLTKGETQYF	TGTGCCAGCAGTTCTAGGCTCACTAAGGGGGAGACCCAGTACTTC
NA	TRBV14	TRBJ1-4	NA	CASRPWGDEKLFF	TGTGCCAGCAGACCCTGGGGGGATGAAAAACTGTTTTTT
NA	TRBV28	TRBJ2-5	TRBD2	CASTGGGGETQYF	TGTGCCAGCACGGGGGGTGGGGGTGAGACCCAGTACTTC
NA	TRBV4-1	TRBJ2-7	NA	CASSQYLAGNSYEQYF	TGCGCCAGCAGCCAATATCTGGCGGGGAACTCCTACGAGCAGTACTTC
NA	TRBV5-1	TRBJ2-1	NA	CASHSGDFYNEQFF	TGCGCCAGCCATTCCGGGGACTTCTACAATGAGCAGTTCTTC
NA	TRBV5-1	TRBJ1-6	NA	CASSLGQAESLSPLHF	TGCGCCAGCAGCTTGGGACAGGCTGAGTCCCTATCACCCCTCCACTTT
NA	TRBV18	TRBJ1-5	NA	CASSPPAGGGNQPQHF	TGTGCCAGCTCACCACCGGCAGGAGGGGGCAATCAGCCCCAGCATTTT
NA	TRBV6-5	TRBJ1-2	TRBD1	CASKVRDRLNYGYTF	TGTGCCAGCAAAGTCCGGGACAGACTTAACTATGGCTACACCTTC
few	TRBV27	TRBJ2-1	NA	CASSLFRLTNEQFF	TGTGCCAGCAGTTTATTCCGACTGACTAATGAGCAGTTCTTC
few	TRBV13	TRBJ1-1	NA	CASSLDGEGTEAFF	TGTGCCAGCAGCTTAGACGGGGAGGGCACTGAAGCTTTCTTT
NA	TRBV23-1	TRBJ1-5	NA	CASSQSTRVSGEYSNQPQHF	TGCGCCAGCAGTCAGTCCACCCGGGTCAGCGGCGAGTATAGCAATCAGCCCCAGCATTTT
NA	TRBV7-2	TRBJ1-2	TRBD1	CASSLTRTGPDYGYTF	TGTGCCAGCAGCTTAACCAGGACAGGCCCAGACTATGGCTACACCTTC
NA	TRBV6-1	TRBJ1-1	TRBD1	CASSESGTGNTEAFF	TGTGCCAGCAGTGAAAGCGGGACAGGGAACACTGAAGCTTTCTTT
NA	TRBV7-9	TRBJ1-4	NA	CSSSLLRQVVATNEKLFF	TGTTCCAGCAGCTTACTCCGACAGGTGGTTGCAACTAATGAAAAACTGTTTTTT
NA	TRBV6-5	TRBJ2-7	NA	CASSNPLTSGGEQYF	TGTGCCAGCAGTAACCCCCTAACCTCAGGTGGGGAGCAGTACTTC
NA	TRBV12-5	TRBJ2-2	NA	CASGLWQGSGELFF	TGTGCTAGTGGTTTGTGGCAGGGTTCCGGGGAGCTGTTTTTT
NA	TRBV9	TRBJ2-3	TRBD2	CASSWPSGGVGSTDTQYF	TGTGCCAGCAGTTGGCCTAGCGGGGGGGTTGGTAGCACAGATACGCAGTATTTT
NA	TRBV5-6	TRBJ1-6	TRBD1	CASSHKQGRRNSPLHF	TGTGCCAGCAGTCATAAACAGGGGAGGAGGAATTCACCCCTCCACTTT
NA	TRBV27	TRBJ2-1	TRBD2	CASSFPAGGPLNEQFF	TGTGCCAGCAGTTTCCCAGCGGGAGGGCCTCTCAATGAGCAGTTCTTC
NA	TRBV6-5	TRBJ1-2	NA	CASSYAGHSPWYGYTF	TGTGCCAGCAGTTACGCAGGACACTCGCCCTGGTATGGCTACACCTTC